This T cell receptor beta chain is from a study of T cell repertoires in cytomegalovirus infection. The overall study: CMV infection plus the matching HLA type was flagged by public TCR beta signatures. Study conclusions and caveats: HLA-C-restricted CMV-specific TCR beta clonotypes prevailed in the ex vivo response. Cumulative public TCR beta family frequency identified carriers of CMV plus the relevant HLA.

A single record per CDR3 protein comes from TCRdb applying MiXCR to the reads. The data show fewer than 550,000 distinct CDR3 sequences, 16% seen once. The germline CDR1 and CDR2 sequences are MNHEY and SMNVEV (reference sequence). With 5 bases removed from V and 0 bases from J, the gap between germline ends came to 10 bases. The CDR3 runs to 14 residues. Remarks on this clonotype: What it binds is not known. A much bigger clone sits one base away, suggesting this may be a read error. This CDR3 is missing its conserved last phenylalanine or tryptophan, likely due to a read error.

Sequencing was done on a sample of CD8+ T cells from PBMCs. This chain connects TRBV27 to TRBJ2-5; D is possibly TRBD2 (5 bases). The sequence was collected from a human donor in good health (CMV status not recorded). Some clones in this sample may be carry-over from other donors' samples. CDR3 DNA sequence: TGTGCCAGCAGTCAACAGCGGTACCAAGAGACCCAGTACTTA. It codes for CASSQQRYQETQYL.